Listed here are 18 T cell receptor beta chains from one sample, sequenced in a study of CD8+ T cells in alopecia areata. Treatment specified: oral pan-JAK inhibitor, 5-10 mg twice daily. RNA extraction was followed by reverse transcription into cDNA, which acted as the sequencing template. The table came from immunoSEQ multiplex PCR; TCRdb's copy has only in-frame clones and leaves some out. The repertoire holds roughly 120,000 clones, with 58% as singletons. The sequencing here drew on CD8+ T cells sorted from blood, taken at week 4, from a patient treated with tofacitinib. All receptors derive from a human donor with alopecia areata.

V is TRBV9 and J is TRBJ1-1, with 9 bases matching TRBD1. The CDR3 is 17 amino acids. The junction had 11 bases not matched to a gene; V was cut back by 4 bases and J by 1 base. Germline V gene lookup returns CDR1 SGDLS and CDR2 YYNGEE. The CDR3: CASSPHGTGRGNTEAFF. CDR3 coding DNA: TGTGCCAGCAGCCCACATGGGACAGGGAGGGGGAACACTGAAGCTTTCTTT.

This sequence joins TRBV13 and TRBJ1-2; D gene uncertain. Germline V gene lookup returns CDR1 PRHDT and CDR2 FYEKMQ (reference sequence). The CDR3 spans 14 residues. With 1 base removed from V and 2 bases from J, the gap between germline ends came to 8 bases. The chain's CDR3 is CASSLAPENYGYTF. The CDR3 DNA follows: TGTGCCAGCAGCTTAGCCCCAGAGAACTATGGCTACACCTTC. The variable domain in full, with the rest retrieved from reference TRBV13 and TRBJ1-2, is AAGVIQSPRHLIKEKRETATLKCYPIPRHDTVYWYQQGPGQDPQFLISFYEKMQSDKGSIPDRFSAQQFSDYHSELNMSSLELGDSALYFCASSLAPENYGYTFGSGTRLTVV.

This clone was detected only a few times. The V call is TRBV7-9, the J call TRBJ2-4; 9 positions agree with TRBD1. Looked up from germline, CDR1 is SEHNR and CDR2 is FQNEAQ (reference sequence). The CDR3 length is 15 residues. Trimming cost V 3 bases and J 9 bases; bases outside gene matches: 9. For the CDR3, the DNA is TGTGCCAGCAGCTTGGTGGGACAGGGTTTCGGCATTCAGTACTTC. Translated, it gives CASSLVGQGFGIQYF.

V gene TRBV20-1 combines with J gene TRBJ2-3; D call uncertain. There are 10 residues in the CDR3. Trimming pared 8 bases from V and 4 bases from J, leaving 7 bases between. Looked up from germline, CDR1 is DFQATT and CDR2 is SNEGSKA (reference sequence). The CDR3 DNA reads as TGCAGTAGTCGGTCAGATACGCAGTATTTT. Protein sequence: CSSRSDTQYF.

V is TRBV5-6 and J is TRBJ2-7, with TRBD1 identical over 8 bases. The germline gives CDR1 SGHDT, CDR2 YYEEEE. The CDR3 length is 15 residues. The V and J ends lost 3 bases and 7 bases, in that order; junction bases with no gene match: 12. The CDR3 spells CASSWGDRKIKEQYF. As DNA, the CDR3 is TGTGCCAGCAGCTGGGGGGACAGGAAGATCAAGGAGCAGTACTTC.

J is TRBJ1-5 and V is TRBV6-6, with D unresolved. Trimming pared 10 bases from V and 0 bases from J, leaving 10 bases between. Germline V gives CDR1 MNHNY, CDR2 SVGAGI (reference sequence). The CDR3 runs to 13 residues. Here the CDR3 reads CATQRDSNQPQHF. In DNA form, the CDR3 reads TGTGCCACCCAACGGGATAGCAATCAGCCCCAGCATTTT.

The genes are TRBV5-1 and TRBJ2-7, with D uncertain. Germline values: CDR1 SGHRS, CDR2 YFSETQ. Trimming pared 3 bases from V and 2 bases from J, leaving 9 bases between. The CDR3 runs to 13 residues. The CDR3 protein is CASSSMSAYEQYF. DNA for the CDR3: TGCGCCAGCAGCTCGATGAGTGCCTACGAGCAGTACTTC.

There are a few counts of this clone. This chain joins TRBV30 and TRBJ1-2; D unresolved. V shed 0 bases and J shed 2 bases, with 7 bases lying between them. Germline assignment: CDR1 GTSNPN and CDR2 SVGIG (reference sequence). The CDR3 consists of 13 residues. CDR3 amino acids: CAWSVDGNYGYTF. The CDR3, as DNA: TGTGCCTGGAGTGTGGACGGAAACTATGGCTACACCTTC.

This clone has just a few counts. The chain employs TRBV7-9 and TRBJ2-1; TRBD2 aligns across 9 bases. There are 13 residues in the CDR3. V was clipped by 2 bases and J by 10 bases; unmatched bases: 3. Looked up from germline, CDR1 is SEHNR and CDR2 is FQNEAQ (reference sequence). The CDR3 protein is CASSLFSGGEQFF. CDR3 bases: TGTGCCAGCAGCTTATTCAGCGGGGGGGAGCAGTTCTTC. Together with reference TRBV7-9 and TRBJ2-1, the CDR3 gives the full variable domain: DTGVSQNPRHKITKRGQNVTFRCDPISEHNRLYWYRQTLGQGPEFLTYFQNEAQLEKSRLLSDRFSAERPKGSFSTLEIQRTEQGDSAMYLCASSLFSGGEQFFGPGTRLTVL.

The V and J genes are TRBV29-1 and TRBJ2-7; maybe TRBD1 (5 bases). The length of the CDR3 is 14 residues. Germline V CDR1 and CDR2: SQVTM, ANQGSEA. Trimming removed 0 bases at V and 3 bases at J, with 12 bases between. This CDR3 is CSVEETENVYEQYF. CDR3 nucleotides: TGCAGCGTTGAAGAGACAGAAAACGTCTACGAGCAGTACTTC.

This rearrangement joins TRBV4-1 to TRBJ2-7; D not resolved. CDR3 length: 15 residues. V shed 5 bases and J shed 4 bases, with 18 bases lying between them. CDR1 is MGHRA and CDR2 is YSYEKL in the germline V gene. CDR3 loop: CASSSHEASVYEQYF. CDR3 in DNA: TGCGCCAGCAGCTCCCACGAGGCTTCGGTTTACGAGCAGTACTTC.

This clone was detected a few times. The chain recombines TRBV4-1 with TRBJ1-5; tentatively, D is TRBD1 (5 bases). This CDR3 is 14 amino acids long. Trimming stripped 1 base from V and 6 bases from J, with 10 bases between. The germline gives CDR1 MGHRA, CDR2 YSYEKL. In DNA form, the CDR3 reads TGCGCCAGCAGCCAAGTCCAGGGAGGTCAGCCCCAGCATTTT. Translation gives CASSQVQGGQPQHF.

This clone was detected only once. V and J are TRBV7-9 and TRBJ2-1; D unclear. The V end lost 6 bases, the J end lost 2 bases, and 11 bases lay between the germline ends. Per the germline V gene, CDR1 is SEHNR and CDR2 is FQNEAQ (reference sequence). The CDR3 consists of 14 residues. CDR3: CASSGLPAYNEQFF. In nucleotides, the CDR3 is TGTGCCAGCAGTGGCCTACCCGCCTACAATGAGCAGTTCTTC.

This rearrangement joins TRBV27 to TRBJ1-6, with 10 positions matching TRBD1. The length of the CDR3 is 14 residues. The trim removed 5 bases at V and 7 bases at J, leaving 2 bases unmatched. CDR1 is MNHEY, CDR2 SMNVEV, per germline (reference sequence). CDR3 residues: CASSVGQGNSPLHF. In DNA, the CDR3 is TGTGCCAGCAGTGTGGGACAGGGGAATTCACCCCTCCACTTT.

V usage is TRBV14 and J usage is TRBJ2-5; no reliable D call. The CDR3 extends over 12 amino acids. V was shortened by 0 bases and J by 7 bases, with 6 bases between the two germline ends. From germline, CDR1 is SGHDN and CDR2 FVKESK. CDR3 amino acids: CASSQDLVTQYF. CDR3 coding DNA: TGTGCCAGCAGCCAAGATTTGGTGACCCAGTACTTC. Supplemented by reference TRBV14 and TRBJ2-5, the full variable domain reads EAGVTQFPSHSVIEKGQTVTLRCDPISGHDNLYWYRRVMGKEIKFLLHFVKESKQDESGMPNNRFLAERTGGTYSTLKVQPAELEDSGVYFCASSQDLVTQYFGPGTRLLVL.

This clone occurred a few times. The V call is TRBV29-1, the J call TRBJ2-3; D gene unclear. From germline, CDR1 is SQVTM and CDR2 ANQGSEA. V lost 5 bases and J 0 bases, leaving 3 bases between the germline ends. CDR3 length equals 11 residues. CDR3 loop: CSVRSTDTQYF. CDR3 bases: TGCAGCGTTCGTAGCACAGATACGCAGTATTTT.

The chain joins TRBV27 to TRBJ2-7; 8 positions agree with TRBD1. Germline CDR1 and CDR2: MNHEY and SMNVEV (reference sequence). The CDR3 extends over 15 amino acids. The V and J ends lost 4 bases and 3 bases, in that order; junction bases with no gene match: 8. CDR3 sequence: CASSSDRGPLYEQYF. The CDR3 DNA is TGTGCCAGCAGTTCCGACAGGGGCCCGCTCTACGAGCAGTACTTC.

This clone was seen only a few times. The chain uses TRBV7-9 and TRBJ2-7; possible D gene TRBD1, 5 bases. The CDR3 covers 13 residues. CDR1 is SEHNR, CDR2 FQNEAQ, per germline (reference sequence). Trimming stripped 4 bases from V and 5 bases from J, with 12 bases between. The CDR3 sequence: CASSSKVRDEQYF. CDR3 sequence (DNA): TGTGCCAGCAGCTCAAAGGTCAGGGACGAGCAGTACTTC.